Below, 15 T cell receptor beta chains from the same sample are listed, as sequenced in a study of blood T cell repertoires in COVID-19. The table came from immunoSEQ multiplex PCR; TCRdb's copy has only in-frame clones and leaves some out. This sample has approximately 230,000 clones, with around 82% found just once. Sequencing was carried out using peripheral blood. Receptor source: a woman older than 75 with active or convalescent COVID-19.

The genes are TRBV3-1 (or the pseudogene TRBV3-2) and TRBJ2-7; TRBD1 matches at 7 bases. Germline loops: CDR1 LGHDT, CDR2 YNNKEL (reference sequence). The junction had 17 bases not matched to a gene; V was cut back by 4 bases and J by 8 bases. CDR3 length: 16 residues. The CDR3 coding sequence is TGTGCCAGCAGCCTTAGGACAGGAGCCTTTGGCGACAAGCAGTACTTC. Residues: CASSLRTGAFGDKQYF.

The chain is built from TRBV5-1 and TRBJ2-3, with TRBD2 identical over 11 bases. Per the germline V gene, CDR1 is SGHRS and CDR2 is YFSETQ. Trimming removed 4 bases from V and 2 bases from J; junction bases left unmatched: 6. The CDR3 runs to 16 residues. The CDR3 nucleotides are TGCGCCAGCAGCCTGGGGACTAGCGGTAACACAGATACGCAGTATTTT. It is translated as CASSLGTSGNTDTQYF.

The CDR3 sequence is CASSDRDLGLQPQHF. CDR3 DNA: TGTGCCAGCAGTGACCGGGACTTGGGACTACAGCCCCAGCATTTT. The chain links TRBV6-1 to TRBJ1-5; tentative D call: TRBD1 (5 bases). V lost 3 bases to trimming and J lost 7 bases, with 16 bases between them. Germline V gene sequence: CDR1 MNHNS, CDR2 SASEGT. The CDR3 runs to 15 residues.

This clone came up once. This sequence joins TRBV10-2 and TRBJ2-3, with D perhaps TRBD1 (5 bases). CDR1 WSHSY and CDR2 SAAADI come from the germline V gene. CDR3 length: 15 amino acids. V lost 2 bases and J 2 bases, leaving 11 bases between the germline ends. This CDR3 is CASSEPGMSTDTQYF. In DNA, the CDR3 is TGCGCCAGCAGTGAGCCAGGGATGTCCACAGATACGCAGTATTTT.

The chain links TRBV28 to TRBJ2-7; 11 nucleotides align to TRBD1. V lost 8 bases to trimming and J lost 2 bases; unmatched junction nucleotides: 17. The CDR3 is 18 amino acids. The V gene's germline CDR1 is MDHEN and CDR2 SYDVKM. Written as DNA, the CDR3 is TGTGCCAGCGTGACCAACCCCGGGACAGGGGGAGCACCCTACGAGCAGTACTTC. As protein: CASVTNPGTGGAPYEQYF.

The J gene is TRBJ1-3, the V gene TRBV7-8; D perhaps matches TRBD1 (6 bases). Germline loops: CDR1 SGHVS, CDR2 FQNEAQ. The V end lost 4 bases, the J end lost 4 bases, and 14 bases lay between the germline ends. The CDR3 runs 15 residues. The CDR3 nucleotides read TGTGCCAGCAGCTCCCAGGGGTTGGGGGGAAACACCATATATTTT. It is translated as CASSSQGLGGNTIYF.

The genes are TRBV30 and TRBJ2-7; weak D call: TRBD2 (5 bases). Trimming cost V 1 base and J 3 bases, with 10 bases left between them. This CDR3 spans 13 amino acids. CDR1 and CDR2 (germline): GTSNPN, SVGIG (reference sequence). In nucleotides, the CDR3 is TGTGCCTGGAGTGGGGGAGACTACTACGAGCAGTACTTC. Encoded protein: CAWSGGDYYEQYF.

The chain links TRBV28 to TRBJ2-3; 8 nucleotides align to TRBD1. The ends lost 5 bases at V and 1 base at J; junction bases unmatched: 2. Germline V gives CDR1 MDHEN, CDR2 SYDVKM. The CDR3 contains 14 residues. CDR3 sequence: CASSRTGRTDTQYF. In nucleotides, the CDR3 is TGTGCCAGCAGTCGGACAGGGCGCACAGATACGCAGTATTTT.

The J gene is TRBJ2-1, the V gene TRBV28, with no clear D. Trimming left V 6 bases short and J 1 base short, with 10 bases between. The CDR3 runs 14 residues. Germline V gene lookup returns CDR1 MDHEN and CDR2 SYDVKM. The CDR3 region is CASSPVSSYNEQFF. CDR3 DNA: TGTGCCAGCAGCCCTGTGAGTTCCTACAATGAGCAGTTCTTC. Complete variable domain (other parts from reference TRBV28 and TRBJ2-1): DVKVTQSSRYLVKRTGEKVFLECVQDMDHENMFWYRQDPGLGLRLIYFSYDVKMKEKGDIPEGYSVSREKKERFSLILESASTNQTSMYLCASSPVSSYNEQFFGPGTRLTVL.

V is TRBV9 and J is TRBJ1-5; 10 bases are a match to TRBD1. Trimming cost V 3 bases and J 5 bases; bases outside gene matches: 2. The germline V gene has CDR1 SGDLS and CDR2 YYNGEE. The CDR3 totals 14 residues. DNA for the CDR3: TGTGCCAGCAGCGGTGGGACAGGGGATCAGCCCCAGCATTTT. Translation: CASSGGTGDQPQHF.

The chain is built from TRBV28 and TRBJ1-2; 8 bases align to TRBD1. This CDR3 region has 13 residues. CDR1 MDHEN and CDR2 SYDVKM come from the germline V gene. The ends lost 5 bases at V and 8 bases at J; junction bases unmatched: 7. CDR3 DNA: TGTGCCAGCAGTCTCCGACAGGGGCAGGGCTACACCTTC. The encoded protein is CASSLRQGQGYTF.

The V and J genes are TRBV3-1 (or the pseudogene TRBV3-2) and TRBJ1-2; D might be TRBD1 (5 bases). The length of the CDR3 is 14 residues. The ends were cut back, 3 bases at V and 8 bases at J, with 16 bases in the middle. Germline V gives CDR1 LGHDT, CDR2 YNNKEL (reference sequence). CDR3 residues: CASSQPGVGQGYTF. As DNA, the CDR3 is TGTGCCAGCAGCCAGCCTGGGGTGGGGCAAGGCTACACCTTC.

As regards this clone: One junction end does not reproduce the germline sequence, and a read error may be involved. The rearrangement uses TRBV6-5 and TRBJ1-2; TRBD1 might be the D (5 bases). The CDR3 has 15 residues. Germline CDR1 and CDR2: MNHEY and SVGAGI. In nucleotides, the CDR3 is TGTGCCAGCAGTTACCCCACCCAGGGTAACGATGGCTACACCTTC. As protein: CASSYPTQGNDGYTF.

The rearrangement links TRBV3-1 (or the pseudogene TRBV3-2) to TRBJ1-6, with D hard to call. Looked up from germline, CDR1 is LGHDT and CDR2 is YNNKEL (reference sequence). Trimming stripped 4 bases from V and 8 bases from J, with 21 bases between. The CDR3 extends over 17 amino acids. CDR3 amino acids: CASSPGGRMPLYSPLHF. DNA of the CDR3: TGTGCCAGCAGCCCTGGAGGAAGGATGCCGCTTTATTCACCCCTCCACTTT.

This clone was seen a few times. V usage is TRBV19 and J usage is TRBJ1-2; the match to TRBD1 covers 7 bases. The germline V gene has CDR1 LNHDA and CDR2 SQIVND (reference sequence). The junction had 10 bases not matched to a gene; V was cut back by 6 bases and J by 9 bases. The CDR3 length is 13 residues. The CDR3 bases are TGTGCCAGTAGCGCTACGGGACAGTGGAGCTACACCTTC. Translated: CASSATGQWSYTF.